The subject of this entry is one T cell receptor (beta chain). This entry is derived from a study of OX40 agonist ivuxolimab in advanced cancers. Produced via immunoSEQ multiplex PCR; TCRdb's table is partial and in-frame only. The data contain some 85,000 clones, around nine tenths of them seen just once; the ten biggest clones take up over 2%. Trimming took off 3 bases at V and 0 bases at J, with 14 bases between the two ends. The germline V gene has CDR1 MNHEY and CDR2 SMNVEV (reference sequence). The CDR3 has 16 residues. This sequence originates from an adult with an advanced solid tumor such as melanoma, head and neck, liver or kidney cancer. The V and J genes are TRBV27 and TRBJ1-2, with no clear D. The sequenced sample was CD4+ or CD8+ T cells sorted from blood, obtained in a trial of the OX40 agonist ivuxolimab. CDR3 protein: CASSLSMSGPNYGYTF. CDR3 nucleotide sequence: TGTGCCAGCAGTTTGTCAATGTCCGGGCCTAACTATGGCTACACCTTC.